Given below is one T cell receptor beta chain in context. The sample comes from a study of blood T cell repertoires in COVID-19. The overall study: Specimens from acute and convalescent COVID-19 originated in the United States, Italy and Spain. The analysed material was cDNA or gDNA that came from T cells, B-cell-depleted T cells, or PBMCs.

Germline-derived CDR1 and CDR2 are LNHDA and SQIVND (reference sequence). The CDR3 extends over 13 amino acids. With 10 bases clipped from V and 6 bases from J, the junction kept 6 bases outside the gene matches. In the study's own analysis: Amplification of reference gene primers provided the estimated nucleated cell counts. Data came from immunoSEQ multiplex PCR; TCRdb stores just in-frame clones and leaves some out. V and J calls and clone size are those listed in that table; D and trimming were worked out from the DNA. The sample lists 100,000 to 150,000 clones, just under 85% occurring once. This receptor was obtained from a woman aged 45-65 years with acute or convalescent COVID-19. The chain combines TRBV19 with TRBJ1-6; 7 bases agree with TRBD1. The sequencing input was peripheral blood. CDR3 sequence: CATRDSLNSPLHF. In DNA, the CDR3 is TGTGCCACTCGGGACAGTCTTAATTCACCCCTCCACTTT.